In its sample, the clone carrying this T cell receptor (beta chain) was seen many times. Its cognate antigen is unknown. This sample stems from a study of CD8+CD57+ T cells in acquired aplastic anemia. Study-level background: Mean yield of DNA from sorted CD4+ and CD8+ cells was 2.5 to 4 ug. Healthy donor CD4+ cell samples had a mean of about 11 million reads. Whole-study results and caveats: No significant difference in CD8+ Simpson's diversity was found between patients and controls. The number of CD8+ CDR3 sequences shared by patients and controls was twenty-nine.

The germline V gene encodes CDR1 LGHNA and CDR2 YSLEER. V was clipped by 4 bases and J by 4 bases, with 14 bases between them. CDR3 size: 15 residues. Genomic DNA provided the template from which TCR beta VDJ and CDR3 profiles were obtained. TCRdb reprocessed the reads with MiXCR, giving one entry per CDR3 protein. The sample lists 400,000 to 450,000 distinct CDR3 sequences, approximately 70% occurring once. The receptor was isolated from a human donor in good health, serving as a control. The sequenced sample consisted of sorted CD4+, CD8+, or CD8+CD57+ T cells (not recorded which) from PBMCs. The chain combines TRBV4-3 with TRBJ2-1; D is unclear. CDR3 nucleotides: TGCGCCAGCAGCCTTAGTGAGGTTTCTTACAATGAGCAGTTCTTC. Translated, it gives CASSLSEVSYNEQFF.